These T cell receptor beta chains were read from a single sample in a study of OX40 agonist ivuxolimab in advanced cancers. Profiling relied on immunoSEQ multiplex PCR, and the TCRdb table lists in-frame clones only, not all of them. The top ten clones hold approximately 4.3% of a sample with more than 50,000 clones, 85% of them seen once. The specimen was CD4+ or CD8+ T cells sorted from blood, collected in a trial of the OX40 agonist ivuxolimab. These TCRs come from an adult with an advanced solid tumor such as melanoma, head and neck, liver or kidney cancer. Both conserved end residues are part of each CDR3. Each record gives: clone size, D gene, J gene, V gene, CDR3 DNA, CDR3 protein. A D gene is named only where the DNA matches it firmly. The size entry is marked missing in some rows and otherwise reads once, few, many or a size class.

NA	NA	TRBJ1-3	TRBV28	TGTGCCAGCAGTCCCCCGTCCCGCTCTGGAAACACCATATATTTT	CASSPPSRSGNTIYF
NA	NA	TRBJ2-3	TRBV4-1	TGCGCCAGCAGCCATAACCCCAGGAAAAACACAGATACGCAGTATTTT	CASSHNPRKNTDTQYF
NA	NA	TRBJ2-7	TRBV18	TGTGCCAGCTCACTCTCAACGGGCGAGCAGTACTTC	CASSLSTGEQYF
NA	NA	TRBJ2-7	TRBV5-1	TGCGCCAGCAGCTTGGAAGGGGTCTACGAGCAGTACTTC	CASSLEGVYEQYF
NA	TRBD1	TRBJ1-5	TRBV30	TGTGCCTGGAGTCCCCGGACAGGGAGGAATAAGGGTCAGCCCCAGCATTTT	CAWSPRTGRNKGQPQHF
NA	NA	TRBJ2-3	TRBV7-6	TGTGCCAGCAGCTTTTACGGCACAGATACGCAGTATTTT	CASSFYGTDTQYF
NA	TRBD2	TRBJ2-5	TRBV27	TGTGCCAGCAGTTCCTCGTCCAAGCGGGGAGAGACCCAGTACTTC	CASSSSSKRGETQYF
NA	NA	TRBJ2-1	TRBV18	TGTGCCAGCTGCATCGGGACATCCAACTACAATGAGCAGTTCTTC	CASCIGTSNYNEQFF
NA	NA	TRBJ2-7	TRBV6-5	TGTGCCAGCAGTTACTCGACGGAATCCTACGAGCAGTACTTC	CASSYSTESYEQYF
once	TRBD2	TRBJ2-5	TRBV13	TGTGCCAGCAGCTTTAGGCGGACTAGCCAGGAGACCCAGTACTTC	CASSFRRTSQETQYF
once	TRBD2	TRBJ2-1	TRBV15	TGTGCCACCAGCAGCCAACCTAACGGGGGGTACAATGAGCAGTTCTTC	CATSSQPNGGYNEQFF
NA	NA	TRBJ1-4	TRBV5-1	TGCGCCAGCAGCTTTAATGAAAAACTGTTTTTT	CASSFNEKLFF
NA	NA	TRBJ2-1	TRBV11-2	TGTGCCAGCAGCCCTAGACGCGCCTCCGGGGGCGTCTACAATGAGCAGTTCTTC	CASSPRRASGGVYNEQFF
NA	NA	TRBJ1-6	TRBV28	TGTGCCAGCAGTACAGGCTCCTCCTATAATTCACCCCTCCACTTT	CASSTGSSYNSPLHF
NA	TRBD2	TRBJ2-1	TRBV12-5	TGTGCTAGTGGAATAGACGGACCTAGCGGCAATGAGCAGTTCTTC	CASGIDGPSGNEQFF
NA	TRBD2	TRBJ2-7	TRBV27	TGTGCCAGCAGCCATGGACTAGCGGGAGTTTACGAGCAGTACTTC	CASSHGLAGVYEQYF
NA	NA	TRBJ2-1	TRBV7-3	TGTGCCAGCAGCCGCGTGGAAGTAGGGGGGAGCTTCTACAATGAGCAGTTCTTC	CASSRVEVGGSFYNEQFF
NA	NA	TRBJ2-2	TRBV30	TGTGCCTGGATGGTAGGGGGGAACACCGGGGAGCTGTTTTTT	CAWMVGGNTGELFF
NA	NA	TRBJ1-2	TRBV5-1	TGCGCCAGCAGCTTCTTGGGGGGCCTTGACTATGGCTACACCTTC	CASSFLGGLDYGYTF
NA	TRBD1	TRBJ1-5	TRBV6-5	TGTGCCAGCAGTGCTATCAGGGGGCAGAGGCAGCCCCAGCATTTT	CASSAIRGQRQPQHF
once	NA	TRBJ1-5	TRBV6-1	TGTGCCAGCAGTGAAGAACGGTTTAGGAGCAATCAGCCCCAGCATTTT	CASSEERFRSNQPQHF
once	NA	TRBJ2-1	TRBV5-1	TGCGCCAGCAGCTCCCGGAGGGGGTTTTACAATGAGCAGTTCTTC	CASSSRRGFYNEQFF
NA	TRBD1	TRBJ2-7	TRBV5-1	TGCGCCAGCAGACAGGGGAGCTCCTACGAGCAGTACTTC	CASRQGSSYEQYF
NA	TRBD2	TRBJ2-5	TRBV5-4	TGTGCCAGCAGGAAATTGACTAGCGGCGAGACCCAGTACTTC	CASRKLTSGETQYF
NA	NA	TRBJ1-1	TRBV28	TGTGCCAGCAGGGACGGTGAAGCTTTCTTT	CASRDGEAFF
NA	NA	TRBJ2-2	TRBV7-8	TGTGCCAGCAGCATTAGCAGGACCGGGGAGCTGTTTTTT	CASSISRTGELFF
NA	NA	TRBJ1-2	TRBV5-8	TGTGCCAGCAGCTTTTTCGCTACGTCTTACTATGGCTACACCTTC	CASSFFATSYYGYTF
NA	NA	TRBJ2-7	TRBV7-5	TGTGTCAGAAGCTCGGGGTCGGGGGATTCTTCCTACGAGCAGTACTTC	CVRSSGSGDSSYEQYF
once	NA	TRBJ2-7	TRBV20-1	TGCAGGTCGGGTGGTTGCTACGAGCAGTACTTC	CRSGGCYEQYF
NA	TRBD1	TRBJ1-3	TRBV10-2	TGCGCCAGCTCTCTGGACAGGGGAGGAAACACCATATATTTT	CASSLDRGGNTIYF
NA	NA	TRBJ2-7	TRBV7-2	TGTGCCAGCAGCCCTACGGTGGGCAGTTACTACGAGCAGTACTTC	CASSPTVGSYYEQYF